This passage covers 28 T cell receptor beta chains from one sample sequenced in a study of cytomegalovirus exposure and HLA in healthy donors. The repertoire was sequenced with immunoSEQ multiplex PCR; TCRdb's copy has only in-frame clones and lacks some. The sample has more than 35,000 clones; about 93% are singletons. The sample consisted of PBMCs. Every receptor here comes from a man in his late teens or twenties in good health and CMV-seronegative.

The CDR3 sequence: CASSSPRLAGKYEQYF. In DNA, the CDR3 is TGTGCCAGCAGTTCACCACGACTAGCGGGAAAGTACGAGCAGTACTTC. This rearrangement joins TRBV28 to TRBJ2-7; 11 bases agree with TRBD2. This CDR3 has 16 amino acids. Germline V gene lookup returns CDR1 MDHEN and CDR2 SYDVKM. The junction had 9 bases not matched to a gene; V was cut back by 4 bases and J by 4 bases.

A word on this clone: Its ends do not fully match the called genes, so a read error is possible. The chain links TRBV4-1 to TRBJ1-2, with 7 bases lining up with TRBD1. CDR1 and CDR2 from the germline V gene are MGHRA and YSYEKL. The CDR3 runs to 14 residues. CDR3 loop: CASSLSRDSYSYTF. In nucleotides, the CDR3 is TGCGCCAGCAGCCTCAGCCGGGACAGCTATAGCTACACCTTC.

This chain connects TRBV7-3 to TRBJ2-3; 12 positions agree with TRBD2. The junction had 10 bases not matched to a gene; V was cut back by 3 bases and J by 9 bases. The V gene's germline CDR1 is SGHTA and CDR2 FQGTGA. The CDR3 consists of 16 residues. CDR3 nucleotides: TGTGCCAGCAGCTTTTCAACTAGCGGGGGGCCGGGGACGCAGTATTTT. This encodes CASSFSTSGGPGTQYF. The variable domain in full, with the rest retrieved from reference TRBV7-3 and TRBJ2-3, is GAGVSQTPSNKVTEKGKYVELRCDPISGHTALYWYRQSLGQGPEFLIYFQGTGAADDSGLPNDRFFAVRPEGSVSTLKIQRTERGDSAVYLCASSFSTSGGPGTQYFGPGTRLTVL.

The rearrangement uses TRBV7-2 and TRBJ2-7, with 9 nucleotides matching TRBD2. This CDR3 is built from 14 residues. Trimming took 3 bases from V and 5 from J; bases not matched to a gene: 5. Germline CDR1 SGHTA, CDR2 FQGNSA. As DNA, the CDR3 is TGTGCCAGCAGCTTTAGCGGGAGTAGCAACGAGCAGTACTTC. Protein product: CASSFSGSSNEQYF.

The chain recombines TRBV5-1 with TRBJ2-1; 7 nucleotides align to TRBD2. Trimming cost V 3 bases and J 3 bases; bases outside gene matches: 9. The length of the CDR3 is 16 residues. The germline V gene encodes CDR1 SGHRS and CDR2 YFSETQ. CDR3 loop: CASSSQVSGGYNEQFF. CDR3 sequence (DNA): TGCGCCAGCAGCTCCCAAGTGTCGGGGGGCTACAATGAGCAGTTCTTC.

V usage is TRBV10-3 and J usage is TRBJ1-1; 9 nucleotides align to TRBD1. The CDR3 spans 15 residues. The germline V gene encodes CDR1 ENHRY and CDR2 SYGVKD. The junction had 13 bases not matched to a gene; V was cut back by 6 bases and J by 8 bases. CDR3 bases: TGTGCCATCAGCGGGGGGGACAGGGAGTGGAGGGAAGCTTTCTTT. Translated, it gives CAISGGDREWREAFF.

This clone was counted only a few times. The rearrangement links TRBV7-3 to TRBJ2-3, with D perhaps TRBD1 (5 bases). The CDR3 spans 19 residues. Germline CDR1 SGHTA, CDR2 FQGTGA. The ends were cut back, 1 base at V and 1 base at J, with 21 bases in the middle. CDR3 sequence: CASSLNWQGKSSGTDTQYF. The CDR3 DNA sequence: TGTGCCAGCAGCTTAAATTGGCAGGGAAAATCTTCAGGCACAGATACGCAGTATTTT.

The chain uses TRBV6-5 and TRBJ2-7; possibly TRBD1 for D (5 bases). Per germline, CDR1 MNHEY and CDR2 SVGAGI. The CDR3 runs 15 residues. With 5 bases removed from V and 1 base from J, the gap between germline ends came to 15 bases. Here the CDR3 reads CASSAPGQGSYEQYF. CDR3 coding DNA: TGTGCCAGCAGTGCCCCTGGGCAGGGTTCCTACGAGCAGTACTTC.

This chain joins TRBV9 and TRBJ2-3; tentative D call: TRBD1 (6 bases). There are 18 residues in the CDR3. Trimming shortened V by 2 bases and J by 5 bases, and 24 bases separated the two germline ends. Germline V gives CDR1 SGDLS, CDR2 YYNGEE. The CDR3 here is CASSVETGTRGWGDTQYF. DNA of the CDR3: TGTGCCAGCAGCGTTGAGACCGGGACCAGGGGATGGGGAGATACGCAGTATTTT. Filled out from reference TRBV9 and TRBJ2-3, the complete variable domain reads DSGVTQTPKHLITATGQRVTLRCSPRSGDLSVYWYQQSLDQGLQFLIQYYNGEERAKGNILERFSAQQFPDLHSELNLSSLELGDSALYFCASSVETGTRGWGDTQYFGPGTRLTVL.

V usage is TRBV6-1 and J usage is TRBJ2-5; 8 nucleotides agree with TRBD2. After removal of 8 bases from V and 4 bases from J, the junction contained 9 bases not matched to a gene. From germline, CDR1 is MNHNS and CDR2 SASEGT. The CDR3 runs to 14 residues. CDR3 DNA: TGTGCCAGCCGGTTACTAGCGGACCTAGAGACCCAGTACTTC. Protein: CASRLLADLETQYF.

V usage is TRBV11-1 and J usage is TRBJ2-7, with 8 bases lining up with TRBD2. Germline loops: CDR1 SGHAT, CDR2 FQDESV (reference sequence). The CDR3 covers 14 residues. The J segment lost 3 bases and the V segment lost 2 bases, leaving 3 bases of the junction unmatched. CDR3 sequence: CASSLSTSGYEQYF. CDR3 DNA: TGTGCCAGCAGCTTAAGTACTAGCGGCTACGAGCAGTACTTC.

This clone appeared a few times. The gene calls are TRBV7-3 and TRBJ2-1, with TRBD1 matching 11 bases. V gave up 5 bases and J gave up 8 bases; unmatched junction bases: 2. Germline V CDR1 and CDR2: SGHTA, FQGTGA. The CDR3 runs to 13 residues. The CDR3 nucleotides read TGTGCCAGCAGCCGGACAGGGGGCGATGAGCAGTTCTTC. Encoded protein: CASSRTGGDEQFF.

This clone has only a few counts. V usage is TRBV27 and J usage is TRBJ1-5; D ambiguous. CDR1 MNHEY and CDR2 SMNVEV come from the germline V gene (reference sequence). Trimming removed 4 bases at V and 2 bases at J, with 12 bases between. This CDR3 is built from 15 residues. DNA for the CDR3: TGTGCCAGCAGTTGGGAGGGCAGCGGCAATCAGCCCCAGCATTTT. Translated: CASSWEGSGNQPQHF.

The chain links TRBV27 to TRBJ2-2, with D uncertain. CDR1 MNHEY and CDR2 SMNVEV come from the germline V gene (reference sequence). Trimming left V 7 bases short and J 6 bases short, with 12 bases between. The CDR3 is made up of 13 amino acids. The CDR3 DNA follows: TGTGCCAGCACAAAGAACATCGCCGGGGAGCTGTTTTTT. Its protein product is CASTKNIAGELFF.

The chain joins TRBV5-1 to TRBJ2-3; no clear D. Germline V gives CDR1 SGHRS, CDR2 YFSETQ. The CDR3 has 13 residues. Trimming stripped 4 bases from V and 0 bases from J, with 6 bases between. Here the CDR3 reads CASSPYSTDTQYF. The CDR3, as DNA: TGCGCCAGCAGCCCGTATAGCACAGATACGCAGTATTTT.

V is TRBV30 and J is TRBJ1-3; 10 positions agree with TRBD1. V gave up 3 bases and J gave up 4 bases; unmatched junction bases: 6. Looked up from germline, CDR1 is GTSNPN and CDR2 is SVGIG (reference sequence). The CDR3 contains 15 residues. The CDR3 loop reads CAWRLPGQGGNTIYF. CDR3 sequence (DNA): TGTGCCTGGAGGCTACCGGGACAGGGGGGAAACACCATATATTTT.

The V gene is TRBV30, the J gene TRBJ1-1; D is ambiguous. The CDR3 spans 13 residues. The germline V gene has CDR1 GTSNPN and CDR2 SVGIG (reference sequence). Trimming cost V 4 bases and J 0 bases, with 9 bases left between them. The CDR3 DNA reads as TGTGCCTGGAAGAACAGAATGAACACTGAAGCTTTCTTT. This sequence encodes CAWKNRMNTEAFF.

The V call is TRBV28, the J call TRBJ2-3; tentative D call: TRBD1 (6 bases). Trimming took 4 bases from V and 4 from J, leaving 15 bases between them. Germline V gives CDR1 MDHEN, CDR2 SYDVKM. The CDR3 is 15 residues long. CDR3 sequence: CASSSRAGDPDTQYF. The CDR3 DNA sequence: TGTGCCAGCAGTTCCCGGGCAGGGGACCCAGATACGCAGTATTTT.

V is TRBV30 and J is TRBJ2-4, with no clear D. Looked up from germline, CDR1 is GTSNPN and CDR2 is SVGIG (reference sequence). The CDR3 is 13 residues long. V dropped 0 bases and J dropped 5 bases, with 8 bases sitting between them. The CDR3: CAWSVNSQNIQYF. The CDR3 DNA is TGTGCCTGGAGTGTAAACAGCCAAAACATTCAGTACTTC.

Worth noting for this clone: The junction departs from the called germline gene at one end, perhaps through a read error. The chain joins TRBV2 to TRBJ2-1, with D uncertain. CDR3 length: 15 residues. Looked up from germline, CDR1 is SNHLY and CDR2 is FYNNEI. The CDR3 region has the DNA TGTGCCGGCAGTGGTGGTAGCACATACTACGATGAGCAGTTCTTC. It specifies CAGSGGSTYYDEQFF.

Here the CDR3 DNA reads TGTGCCTGGAGTGTAGGGACTACCACCCGAAAACTGTTTTTT. It codes for CAWSVGTTTRKLFF. The V gene is TRBV30, the J gene TRBJ1-4, with a weak D call TRBD1 (5 bases). Germline V CDR1 and CDR2: GTSNPN, SVGIG (reference sequence). V shed 0 bases and J shed 10 bases, with 15 bases lying between them. The CDR3 spans 14 residues.

This chain uses TRBV15 with TRBJ2-7, with TRBD1 matching over 7 bases. The CDR3 runs to 14 residues. V lost 3 bases to trimming and J lost 1 base; unmatched junction nucleotides: 3. Per the germline V gene, CDR1 is LNHNV and CDR2 is YYDKDF (reference sequence). This chain's CDR3 is CATSRQGESYEQYF. For the CDR3, the DNA is TGTGCCACCAGCAGGCAGGGGGAATCCTACGAGCAGTACTTC.

V gene TRBV6-5 combines with J gene TRBJ1-2, with a tentative D call TRBD1 (6 bases). V dropped 11 bases and J dropped 3 bases, with 16 bases sitting between them. CDR3 length: 13 amino acids. Germline-derived CDR1 and CDR2 are MNHEY and SVGAGI. The CDR3 sequence: CASQGRGDYGYTF. CDR3 in DNA: TGTGCCTCACAGGGTCGGGGGGACTATGGCTACACCTTC.

V usage is TRBV12-5 and J usage is TRBJ2-2, with TRBD1 matching 8 bases. Germline CDR1 is LGHNT and CDR2 is FRNRAP. This CDR3 region has 18 residues. V was clipped by 5 bases and J by 2 bases; unmatched bases: 13. CDR3 loop: CASGAFPGQATNTGELFF. The CDR3 DNA follows: TGTGCTAGTGGTGCCTTCCCGGGACAGGCCACTAACACCGGGGAGCTGTTTTTT.

The rearrangement links TRBV19 to TRBJ2-7, with 10 bases identical to TRBD1. V lost 4 bases and J lost 3; bases outside the gene matches: 0. CDR1 and CDR2 (germline): LNHDA, SQIVND (reference sequence). The CDR3 has 13 residues. The CDR3 nucleotides are TGTGCCAGTAGTAGGGACAGGGGCTACGAGCAGTACTTC. This gives the protein CASSRDRGYEQYF.

The chain combines TRBV23-1 with TRBJ1-1; tentatively, D is TRBD1 (5 bases). TRBV23-1 is an ORF, and what it does is uncertain. The CDR3 has 14 amino acids. The V and J ends lost 8 bases and 1 base respectively, with 14 bases between them. This chain's CDR3 is CASAKWGPNTEAFF. The CDR3 coding sequence is TGCGCCAGCGCAAAATGGGGCCCGAACACTGAAGCTTTCTTT.

The gene calls are TRBV5-1 and TRBJ2-5; TRBD1 matches at 11 bases. After removal of 4 bases from V and 3 bases from J, the junction contained 2 bases not matched to a gene. Germline V lookup: CDR1 SGHRS, CDR2 YFSETQ. The CDR3 has 14 amino acids. DNA of the CDR3: TGCGCCAGCAGCACGGGACAGGGGGAAGAGACCCAGTACTTC. It encodes CASSTGQGEETQYF.

The DNA for the CDR3 is TGTGCCAGCAGCCTCAAACAGGGGGAGGGAGAGCAGTACTTC. As protein: CASSLKQGEGEQYF. The J gene is TRBJ2-7, the V gene TRBV9, with D tentatively TRBD1 (8 bases). The V end was cut by 4 bases, the J end by 7 bases, with 18 bases between. CDR1 SGDLS and CDR2 YYNGEE come from the germline V gene. This CDR3 region has 14 residues.